This T cell receptor beta chain was sequenced during a study of cytomegalovirus exposure and HLA in healthy donors. The CDR3 spans 12 residues. 13 Jbeta primers and 60 Vbeta primers were used for the PCR. TCRdb keeps only in-frame clones here, not all; method: immunoSEQ multiplex PCR. The sample contains about 140,000 clones, 70% to 85% of which appear only once. This sequence originates from a woman in her fifties or sixties in good health and CMV-seropositive. V gene TRBV1 combines with J gene TRBJ2-1; no DNA check was done on the table's D call, TRBD2. TRBV1 is labeled a pseudogene. The sample taken for sequencing was PBMCs. The CDR3 DNA follows: TGCACCAGCAGCCAAGACTCCGGTGAGCAGTTCTTC. It specifies CTSSQDSGEQFF.